This T cell receptor beta chain came from a study of blood T cell repertoires in COVID-19. Assay: immunoSEQ multiplex PCR; the TCRdb copy retains only in-frame clones and omits some. The sample has some 85,000 clones; around three quarters are singletons. This CDR3 comprises 15 residues. In germline, CDR1 is SNHLY, CDR2 FYNNEI. Trimming took 7 bases from V and 3 from J; bases not matched to a gene: 10. Input material: peripheral blood. The chain joins TRBV2 to TRBJ2-7; 9 bases agree with TRBD2. This sequence was found in a woman of 80 years or more with active or convalescent COVID-19. The chain's CDR3 is CASTGAGGGFYEQYF. Written as DNA, the CDR3 is TGTGCCAGCACAGGAGCGGGGGGAGGGTTCTACGAGCAGTACTTC.